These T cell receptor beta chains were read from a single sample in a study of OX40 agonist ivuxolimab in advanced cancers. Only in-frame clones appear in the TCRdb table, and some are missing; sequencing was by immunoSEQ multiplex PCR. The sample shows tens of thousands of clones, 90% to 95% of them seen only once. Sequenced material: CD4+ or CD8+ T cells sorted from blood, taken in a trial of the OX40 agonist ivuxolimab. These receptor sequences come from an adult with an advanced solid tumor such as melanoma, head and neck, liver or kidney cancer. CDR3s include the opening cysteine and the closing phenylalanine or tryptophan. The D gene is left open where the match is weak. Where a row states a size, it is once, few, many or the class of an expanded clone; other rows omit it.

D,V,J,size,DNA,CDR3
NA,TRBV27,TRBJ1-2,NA,TGTGCCAGCAGTTTAACTGGCAGCCCTACGGGCTACACCTTC,CASSLTGSPTGYTF
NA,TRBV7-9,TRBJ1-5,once,TGTGCCAGCAGCTTAGAGGCAGGGCGGCAGCCCCAGCATTTT,CASSLEAGRQPQHF
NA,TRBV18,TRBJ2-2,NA,TGTGCCAGCTCACCGTGGAGGGACCAACTCACAACCGGGGAGCTGTTTTTT,CASSPWRDQLTTGELFF
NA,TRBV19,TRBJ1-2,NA,TGTGCCAGTAGACTACTGTCCCACTATGGCTACACCTTC,CASRLLSHYGYTF
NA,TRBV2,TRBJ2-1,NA,TGTGCCAGCACCTATAGCGGCTCTCCCCATGAGCAGTTCTTC,CASTYSGSPHEQFF
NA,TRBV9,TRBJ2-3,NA,TGTGCCAGCAGCGTAGTGGTTAGCACAGATACGCAGTATTTT,CASSVVVSTDTQYF
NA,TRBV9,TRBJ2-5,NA,TGTGCCAGCAGCCCGATGCCGGGGGCGATGGAGACCCAGTACTTC,CASSPMPGAMETQYF
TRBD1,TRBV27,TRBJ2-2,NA,TGTGCCAGCAGCCTGAGCCTACAGGGGTCGGGCACCGGGGAGCTGTTTTTT,CASSLSLQGSGTGELFF
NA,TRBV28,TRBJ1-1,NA,TGTGCCAGCAGTTTAAGAGGTTTCGGACAGAAAGCTTTCTTT,CASSLRGFGQKAFF
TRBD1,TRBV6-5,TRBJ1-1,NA,TGTGCCAGCAGTCCTCCCAGGGGGCCAAACACTGAAGCTTTCTTT,CASSPPRGPNTEAFF
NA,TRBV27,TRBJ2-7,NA,TGTGCCAGCAGTTTTCGGACCACCAAGCTCTACGAGCAGTACTTC,CASSFRTTKLYEQYF
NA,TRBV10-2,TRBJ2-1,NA,TGCGCCAGCCGGGACTACAATGAGCAGTTCTTC,CASRDYNEQFF
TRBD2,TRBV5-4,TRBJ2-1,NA,TGTGCCAGCAGCGGCCGTCTAGCGGGAAAGGCTTCTACCTACAATGAGCAGTTCTTC,CASSGRLAGKASTYNEQFF
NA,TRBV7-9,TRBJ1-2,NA,TGTGCCAGCAGCTCCCATGGGTCCTATGGCTACACCTTC,CASSSHGSYGYTF
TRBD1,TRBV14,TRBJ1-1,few,TGTGCCAGCAGCCAGTTGGGACAGGGGTTGTCTGAAGCTTTCTTT,CASSQLGQGLSEAFF
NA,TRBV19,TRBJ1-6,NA,TGTGCCAGTAACGACCACCTGGATAATTCACCCCTCCACTTT,CASNDHLDNSPLHF
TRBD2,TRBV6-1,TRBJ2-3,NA,TGTGCCAGCAGCGCGGGGGAGGGCTTATCAGATACGCAGTATTTT,CASSAGEGLSDTQYF
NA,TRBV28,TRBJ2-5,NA,TGTGCCAGCAGACCTGACAGCCAAGAGACCCAGTACTTC,CASRPDSQETQYF
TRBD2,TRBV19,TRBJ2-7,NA,TGTGCCAGTAGTCCGGGACTAGCGGGAGCCTACGAGCAGTACTTC,CASSPGLAGAYEQYF
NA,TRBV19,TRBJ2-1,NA,TGTGCCAGTAGTATAATCTCTGTGACTAGATACAATGAGCAGTTCTTC,CASSIISVTRYNEQFF
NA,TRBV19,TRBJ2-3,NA,TGTGCCAGTAGTATAAGCCTTACAGATACGCAGTATTTT,CASSISLTDTQYF
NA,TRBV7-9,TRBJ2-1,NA,TGTGCCAGCAGCCCCCGCCGGGGATTTGAGCAGTTCTTC,CASSPRRGFEQFF
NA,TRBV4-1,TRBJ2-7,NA,TGCGCCAGCAGCCTCGGCAACGCCTACGAGCAGTACTTC,CASSLGNAYEQYF
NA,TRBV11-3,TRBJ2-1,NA,TGTGCCAGCAGCTTACGATTGGGGGCCTACAATGAGCAGTTCTTC,CASSLRLGAYNEQFF
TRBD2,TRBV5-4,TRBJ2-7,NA,TGTGCCAGCAGCCAGGGACTAGCGGGGTCCTCCTACGAGCAGTACTTC,CASSQGLAGSSYEQYF
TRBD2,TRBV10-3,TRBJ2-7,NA,TGTGCCGGCCGGGGGGGTAGCTCCTACGAGCAGTACTTC,CAGRGGSSYEQYF
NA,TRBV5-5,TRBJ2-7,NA,TGTGCCAGCAGCATGCCAGGGAACTCCTACGAGCAGTACTTC,CASSMPGNSYEQYF
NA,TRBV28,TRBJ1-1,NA,TGTGCCAGCAGTTTGGGGCGCGGGGTTACTTCTGAAGCTTTCTTT,CASSLGRGVTSEAFF
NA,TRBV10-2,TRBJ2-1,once,TGCGCCAGCCACGTCTCGGGACAGCAGTTCTTC,CASHVSGQQFF
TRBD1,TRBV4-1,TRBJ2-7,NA,TGCGCCAGCAGCCAATCGACAGGGGGGTCCTACGAGCAGTACTTC,CASSQSTGGSYEQYF
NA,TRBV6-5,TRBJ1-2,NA,TGTGCCAGCAGTTACTTACAGAACTATGGCTACACCTTC,CASSYLQNYGYTF
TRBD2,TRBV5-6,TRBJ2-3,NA,TGTGCCAGCAGCTTACCCGGCGAAGCGGGGAATACGCAGTATTTT,CASSLPGEAGNTQYF
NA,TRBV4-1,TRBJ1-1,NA,TGCGCCAGCAGCCAAGGACAGCGTGAAGCTTTCTTT,CASSQGQREAFF
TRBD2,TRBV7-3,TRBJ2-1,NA,TGTGCCAGCAGCTCCACTTTCAGCGGGGCCTCCTACAATGAGCAGTTCTTC,CASSSTFSGASYNEQFF
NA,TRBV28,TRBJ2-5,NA,TGTGCCAGCAGGAAGGTAGATAGCCAAGAGACCCAGTACTTC,CASRKVDSQETQYF
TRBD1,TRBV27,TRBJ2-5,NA,TGTGCCAGCAGTTTATGGACAGGGAACCAAGAGACCCAGTACTTC,CASSLWTGNQETQYF
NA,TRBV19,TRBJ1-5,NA,TGTGCCAGTAGTATGACAGGCTCCTATAGCAATCAGCCCCAGCATTTT,CASSMTGSYSNQPQHF
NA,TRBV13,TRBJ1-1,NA,TGTGCCAGCAGCTCCCGGACGTCGAGGACTGAAGCTTTCTTT,CASSSRTSRTEAFF
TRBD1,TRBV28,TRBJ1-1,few,TGTGCCAGCACCCGGGACAGGGGGGGCACTGAAGCTTTCTTT,CASTRDRGGTEAFF
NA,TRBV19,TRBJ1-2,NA,TGTGCCAGTACCAGGGGTGCGGCTAATCTTAACTATGGCTACACCTTC,CASTRGAANLNYGYTF
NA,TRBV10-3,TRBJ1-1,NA,TGTGCCATCAGTGTGGTGGCAGACGGGAACACTGAAGCTTTCTTT,CAISVVADGNTEAFF
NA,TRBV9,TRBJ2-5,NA,TGTGCCAGCAGCGTAGGATCCATAGGGGAGACCCAGTACTTC,CASSVGSIGETQYF
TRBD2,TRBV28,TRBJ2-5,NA,TGTGCCGTCGGACTAGCGGGAGCTGGAGAGACCCAGTACTTC,CAVGLAGAGETQYF
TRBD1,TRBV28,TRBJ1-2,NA,TGTGCCAGCAGTTTATGGGGTAGGGCAGGGGGCCTACAAACTTATGGCTACACCTTC,CASSLWGRAGGLQTYGYTF
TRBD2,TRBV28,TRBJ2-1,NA,TGTGCCAGCAGTCCTACCGGGACTACGCGAAACAATGAGCAGTTCTTC,CASSPTGTTRNNEQFF